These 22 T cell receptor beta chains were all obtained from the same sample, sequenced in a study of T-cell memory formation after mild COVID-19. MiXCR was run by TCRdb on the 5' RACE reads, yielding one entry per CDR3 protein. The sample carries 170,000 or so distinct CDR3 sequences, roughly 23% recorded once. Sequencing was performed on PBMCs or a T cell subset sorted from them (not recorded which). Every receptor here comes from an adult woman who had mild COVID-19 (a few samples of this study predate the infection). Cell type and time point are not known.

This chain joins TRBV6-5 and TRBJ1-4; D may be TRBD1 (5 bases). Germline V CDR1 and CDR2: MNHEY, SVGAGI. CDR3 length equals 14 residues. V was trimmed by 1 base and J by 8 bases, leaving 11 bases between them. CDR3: CASSYWAGHEKLFF. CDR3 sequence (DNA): TGTGCCAGCAGTTACTGGGCAGGGCACGAAAAACTGTTTTTT.

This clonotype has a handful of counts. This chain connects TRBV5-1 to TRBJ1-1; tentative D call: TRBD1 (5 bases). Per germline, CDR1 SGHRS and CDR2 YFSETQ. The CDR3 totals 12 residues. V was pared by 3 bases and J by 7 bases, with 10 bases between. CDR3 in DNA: TGCGCCAGCAGCTCAACTCAGGGTGAAGCTTTCTTT. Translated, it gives CASSSTQGEAFF.

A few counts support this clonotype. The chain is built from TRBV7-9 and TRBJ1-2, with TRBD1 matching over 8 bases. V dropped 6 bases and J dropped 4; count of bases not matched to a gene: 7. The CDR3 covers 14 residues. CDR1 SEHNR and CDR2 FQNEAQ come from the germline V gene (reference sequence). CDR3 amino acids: CASSPGQGGYGYTF. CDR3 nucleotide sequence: TGTGCCAGCAGTCCTGGACAGGGCGGCTATGGCTACACCTTC.

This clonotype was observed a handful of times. In nucleotides, the CDR3 is TGCAGCGTTGCGGGTGACACAGATAACTATGGCTACACCTTC. As protein: CSVAGDTDNYGYTF. The gene calls are TRBV29-1 and TRBJ1-2; D unclear. V lost 4 bases to trimming and J lost 1 base, with 13 bases between them. Per germline, CDR1 SQVTM and CDR2 ANQGSEA. The CDR3 spans 14 residues.

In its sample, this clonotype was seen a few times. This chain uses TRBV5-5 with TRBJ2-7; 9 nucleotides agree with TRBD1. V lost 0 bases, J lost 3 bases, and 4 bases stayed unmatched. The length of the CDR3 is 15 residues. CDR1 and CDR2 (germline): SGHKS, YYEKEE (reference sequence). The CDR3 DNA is TGTGCCAGCAGCTTGGAACAGGGGGCATTCTACGAGCAGTACTTC. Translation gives CASSLEQGAFYEQYF.

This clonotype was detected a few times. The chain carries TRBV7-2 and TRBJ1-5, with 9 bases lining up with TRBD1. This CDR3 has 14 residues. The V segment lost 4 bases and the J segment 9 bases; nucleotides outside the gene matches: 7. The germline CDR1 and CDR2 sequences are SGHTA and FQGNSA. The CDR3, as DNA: TGTGCCAGCAGCTCGACAGGGGGGCCTCCGCCCCAGCATTTT. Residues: CASSSTGGPPPQHF.

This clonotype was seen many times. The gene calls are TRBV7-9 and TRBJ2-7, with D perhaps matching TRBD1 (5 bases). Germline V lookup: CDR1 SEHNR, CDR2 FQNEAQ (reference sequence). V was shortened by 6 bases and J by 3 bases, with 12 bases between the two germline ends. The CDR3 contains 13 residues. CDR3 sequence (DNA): TGTGCCAGCAGTCCAGGGCCGCTCTACGAGCAGTACTTC. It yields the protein CASSPGPLYEQYF.

The CDR3, as DNA: TGTGCCAGCAGCCCCGGGTTAGCGGGGGGCTCCTACGAGCAGTACTTC. Translated: CASSPGLAGGSYEQYF. The rearrangement links TRBV7-6 to TRBJ2-7, with 10 bases that match TRBD2. CDR1 and CDR2 (germline): SGHVS, FNYEAQ. V lost 5 bases, J lost 0 bases, and 7 bases stayed unmatched. The CDR3 runs to 16 residues.

DNA of the CDR3: TGTGCCAGCAGAACAATCGGACAGCCGAACACCGGGGAGCTGTTTTTT. Its protein product is CASRTIGQPNTGELFF. The rearrangement joins TRBV2 to TRBJ2-2, with D tentatively TRBD1 (6 bases). The CDR3 has 16 amino acids. V lost 6 bases to trimming and J lost 0 bases, with 14 bases between them. Germline lookup yields CDR1 SNHLY and CDR2 FYNNEI.

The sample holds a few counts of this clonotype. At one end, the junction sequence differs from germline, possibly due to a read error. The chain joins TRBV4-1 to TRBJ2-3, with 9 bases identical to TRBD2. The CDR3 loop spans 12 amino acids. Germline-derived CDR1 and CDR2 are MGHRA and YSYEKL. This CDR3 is CASSQPSGELDF. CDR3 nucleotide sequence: TGCGCCAGCAGCCAACCTAGCGGGGAGTTAGATTTT.

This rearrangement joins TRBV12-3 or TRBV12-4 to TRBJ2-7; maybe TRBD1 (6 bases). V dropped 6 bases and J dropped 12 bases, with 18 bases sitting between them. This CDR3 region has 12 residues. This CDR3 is CASSGIDRIRYF. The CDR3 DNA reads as TGTGCCAGCAGCGGTATCGACAGGATTCGGTACTTC.

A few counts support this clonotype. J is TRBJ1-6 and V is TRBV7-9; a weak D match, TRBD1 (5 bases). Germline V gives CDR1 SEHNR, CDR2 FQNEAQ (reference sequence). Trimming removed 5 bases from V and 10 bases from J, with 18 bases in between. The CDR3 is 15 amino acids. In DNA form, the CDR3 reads TGTGCCAGCAGCCCGGGGGACGGCCCATGGTCACCCCTCCACTTT. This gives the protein CASSPGDGPWSPLHF.

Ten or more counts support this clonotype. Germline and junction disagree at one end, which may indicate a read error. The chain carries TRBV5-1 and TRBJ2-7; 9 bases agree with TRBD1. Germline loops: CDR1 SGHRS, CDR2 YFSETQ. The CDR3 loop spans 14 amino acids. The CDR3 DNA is TGTGCCAGCAGCCTTGGGACAGGGACCTACGAGCAGTACTTC. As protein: CASSLGTGTYEQYF.

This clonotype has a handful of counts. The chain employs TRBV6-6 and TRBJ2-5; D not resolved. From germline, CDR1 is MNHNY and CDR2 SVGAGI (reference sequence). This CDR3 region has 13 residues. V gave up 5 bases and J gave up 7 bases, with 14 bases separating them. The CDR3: CASSDDTLRTQYF. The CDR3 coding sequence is TGTGCCAGCAGTGACGACACCCTGCGGACCCAGTACTTC.

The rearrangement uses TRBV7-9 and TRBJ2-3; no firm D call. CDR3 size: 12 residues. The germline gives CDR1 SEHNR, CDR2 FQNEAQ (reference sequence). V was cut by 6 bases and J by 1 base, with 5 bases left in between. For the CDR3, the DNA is TGTGCCAGCAGGGACGGCACAGATACGCAGTATTTT. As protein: CASRDGTDTQYF.

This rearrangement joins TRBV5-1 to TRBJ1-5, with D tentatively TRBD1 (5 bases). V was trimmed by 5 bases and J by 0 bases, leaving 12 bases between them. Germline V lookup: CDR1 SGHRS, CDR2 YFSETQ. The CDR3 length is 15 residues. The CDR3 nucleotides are TGCGCCAGCAGGGAGACAGATACTAGCAATCAGCCCCAGCATTTT. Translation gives CASRETDTSNQPQHF. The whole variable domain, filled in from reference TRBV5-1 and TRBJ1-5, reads KAGVTQTPRYLIKTRGQQVTLSCSPISGHRSVSWYQQTPGQGLQFLFEYFSETQRNKGNFPGRFSGRQFSNSRSEMNVSTLELGDSALYLCASRETDTSNQPQHFGDGTRLSIL.

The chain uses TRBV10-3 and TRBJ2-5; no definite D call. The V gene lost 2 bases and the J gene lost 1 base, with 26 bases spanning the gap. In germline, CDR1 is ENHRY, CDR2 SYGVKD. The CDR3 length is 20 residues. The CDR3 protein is CAISEGATAPVGSPQETQYF. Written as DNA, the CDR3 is TGTGCCATCAGTGAGGGCGCGACTGCGCCGGTCGGGTCCCCCCAAGAGACCCAGTACTTC.

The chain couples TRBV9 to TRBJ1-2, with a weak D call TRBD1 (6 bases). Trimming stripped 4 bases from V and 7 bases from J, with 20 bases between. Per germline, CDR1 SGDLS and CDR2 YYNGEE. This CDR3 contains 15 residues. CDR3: CASSINPGVRSGYTF. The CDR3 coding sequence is TGTGCCAGCAGCATAAACCCAGGGGTCCGTAGTGGCTACACCTTC.

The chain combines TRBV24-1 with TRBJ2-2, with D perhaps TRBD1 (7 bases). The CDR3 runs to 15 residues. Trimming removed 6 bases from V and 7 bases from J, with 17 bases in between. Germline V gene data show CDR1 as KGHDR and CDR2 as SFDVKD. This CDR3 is CATSRTDREVGELFF. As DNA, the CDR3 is TGTGCCACCAGTCGAACCGACAGGGAGGTCGGGGAGCTGTTTTTT.

The DNA for the CDR3 is TGTGCCAGCAGTTCCCCTGCCGCGGGACAGGGGGCATACGAGCAGTACTTC. It translates to CASSSPAAGQGAYEQYF. The J gene is TRBJ2-7, the V gene TRBV28; 12 bases align to TRBD1. Germline CDR1 and CDR2: MDHEN and SYDVKM. This CDR3 spans 17 amino acids. With V trimmed by 4 bases and J by 4 bases, 11 bases remained unmatched.

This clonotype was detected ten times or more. The chain's CDR3 is CASSADGYTEAFF. CDR3 bases: TGCGCCAGCAGCGCAGACGGCTACACTGAAGCTTTCTTT. The chain recombines TRBV5-1 with TRBJ1-1; D uncertain. Trimming pared 4 bases from V and 3 bases from J, leaving 10 bases between. The CDR3 loop spans 13 amino acids. In germline, CDR1 is SGHRS, CDR2 YFSETQ.

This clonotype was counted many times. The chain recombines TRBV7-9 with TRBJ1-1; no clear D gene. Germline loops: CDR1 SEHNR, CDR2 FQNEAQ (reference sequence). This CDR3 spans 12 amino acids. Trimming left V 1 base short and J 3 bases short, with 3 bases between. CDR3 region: CASSLGYTEAFF. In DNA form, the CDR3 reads TGTGCCAGCAGCTTAGGGTACACTGAAGCTTTCTTT.